This entry lists 13 T cell receptor beta chains sequenced from one sample in a study of identical twins. TCRdb processed the 5' RACE reads anew with MiXCR; each CDR3 protein has one entry. The sample carries approximately 250,000 distinct CDR3 sequences, 6.5% recorded once. This sample also appeared in a second study, on T cells expressing NK-cell markers.

Sequencing input: CD8+ T cells sorted from blood. The receptors come from a woman under 30 in good health.

The J gene is TRBJ1-1, the V gene TRBV27, with D unclear. Per the germline V gene, CDR1 is MNHEY and CDR2 is SMNVEV (reference sequence). The CDR3 is made up of 14 amino acids. Trimming removed 2 bases from V and 4 bases from J, with 11 bases in between. The CDR3 coding sequence is TGTGCCAGCAGTTTACTAACGGGTTTCACTGAAGCTTTCTTT. Its translation: CASSLLTGFTEAFF.

This clonotype was counted at least ten times. The rearrangement uses TRBV11-2 and TRBJ2-1; D not certain. Trimming shortened V by 2 bases and J by 7 bases, and 6 bases separated the two germline ends. The CDR3 covers 12 residues. Germline assignment: CDR1 SGHAT and CDR2 FQNNGV. This chain's CDR3 is CASSLFPNEQFF. CDR3 DNA: TGTGCCAGCAGCTTATTCCCAAATGAGCAGTTCTTC.

The rearrangement joins TRBV3-1 to TRBJ2-7, with TRBD2 identical over 11 bases. V gave up 0 bases and J gave up 5 bases; unmatched junction bases: 6. The CDR3 is made up of 16 amino acids. The germline V gene encodes CDR1 LGHDT and CDR2 YNNKEL (reference sequence). The CDR3 sequence is CASSQDQLAGVNEQYF. The DNA for the CDR3 is TGTGCCAGCAGCCAAGATCAACTAGCGGGAGTTAACGAGCAGTACTTC.

The rearrangement uses TRBV6-1 and TRBJ2-1; D is possibly TRBD2 (6 bases). The length of the CDR3 is 14 residues. With 5 bases removed from V and 7 bases from J, the gap between germline ends came to 15 bases. CDR1 and CDR2 (germline): MNHNS, SASEGT. The CDR3 DNA sequence: TGTGCCAGCAGTCCCTTAGGGAGCGGGAATGAGCAGTTCTTC. This translates into CASSPLGSGNEQFF.

V and J are TRBV2 and TRBJ2-5; TRBD1 agrees at 10 bases. The J segment lost 5 bases and the V segment lost 7 bases, leaving 19 bases of the junction unmatched. The length of the CDR3 is 18 residues. The germline gives CDR1 SNHLY, CDR2 FYNNEI. The CDR3 loop reads CASMPPGTGDLRGETQYF. In DNA form, the CDR3 reads TGTGCCAGCATGCCCCCCGGGACAGGGGATCTTCGCGGGGAGACCCAGTACTTC.

The chain is built from TRBV20-1 and TRBJ2-7, with TRBD1 matching over 8 bases. The V gene end was trimmed by 6 bases and the J gene end by 5 bases; junction bases not matched to a gene: 9. CDR1 DFQATT and CDR2 SNEGSKA come from the germline V gene (reference sequence). The CDR3 length is 13 residues. In nucleotides, the CDR3 is TGCAGTGCCACGGACAGGGTTAGCAACGAGCAGTACTTC. Encoded protein: CSATDRVSNEQYF.

This clonotype was detected many times. The V gene is TRBV9, the J gene TRBJ2-6, with 7 bases matching TRBD1. Unmatched junction bases numbered 5, after V lost 3 bases and J lost 2 bases. CDR1 and CDR2 from the germline V gene are SGDLS and YYNGEE. The CDR3 sequence is 16 residues long. The CDR3 reads CASSANRGTGANVLTF. The CDR3 DNA is TGTGCCAGCAGCGCGAACAGGGGCACTGGGGCCAACGTCCTGACTTTC.

This clonotype was found a few times. This rearrangement joins TRBV9 to TRBJ2-7; perhaps TRBD2 as D (6 bases). Between the trimmed V and J ends, which lost 7 bases and 5 bases, there was a span of 10 bases. Germline V gives CDR1 SGDLS, CDR2 YYNGEE. The CDR3 is 11 amino acids. CDR3 sequence reads: CASGGIHEQYF. The CDR3 coding sequence is TGTGCCAGCGGGGGGATCCACGAGCAGTACTTC.

The table lists this clonotype with many counts. This chain connects TRBV20-1 to TRBJ2-2; TRBD2 is a possible D gene (6 bases). CDR1 is DFQATT, CDR2 SNEGSKA, per germline (reference sequence). The CDR3 has 16 amino acids. V lost 2 bases and J 8 bases, leaving 21 bases between the germline ends. This CDR3 is CSARLGTREQSGELFF. In nucleotides, the CDR3 is TGCAGTGCTAGACTGGGGACTCGTGAACAATCAGGGGAGCTGTTTTTT.

There are many counts of this clonotype. This chain uses TRBV7-9 with TRBJ1-2, with D perhaps TRBD1 (6 bases). Between the trimmed V and J ends, which lost 7 bases and 6 bases, there was a span of 15 bases. Germline V gene lookup returns CDR1 SEHNR and CDR2 FQNEAQ (reference sequence). The CDR3 loop spans 13 amino acids. The CDR3 bases are TGTGCCAGCAATAGGGGGGGAATGGATGGCTACACCTTC. Translating gives CASNRGGMDGYTF. The full variable domain, its missing parts supplied by reference TRBV7-9 and TRBJ1-2, is DTGVSQNPRHKITKRGQNVTFRCDPISEHNRLYWYRQTLGQGPEFLTYFQNEAQLEKSRLLSDRFSAERPKGSFSTLEIQRTEQGDSAMYLCASNRGGMDGYTFGSGTRLTVV.

This CDR3 reads CASSVAAVDNRIGNTIYF. In DNA form, the CDR3 reads TGTGCCAGCAGCGTAGCTGCGGTTGATAACAGGATTGGAAACACCATATATTTT. The chain recombines TRBV9 with TRBJ1-3, with D maybe TRBD1 (5 bases). The CDR3 extends over 18 amino acids. Trimming stripped 0 bases from V and 3 bases from J, with 19 bases between. Germline V gene sequence: CDR1 SGDLS, CDR2 YYNGEE.

The genes are TRBV6-6 and TRBJ2-3; D is uncertain. The V and J ends lost 7 bases and 3 bases respectively, with 11 bases between them. The CDR3 length is 13 residues. CDR1 and CDR2 (germline): MNHNY, SVGAGI (reference sequence). This CDR3 is CASTQRLTDTQYF. The DNA of the CDR3 is TGTGCCAGCACCCAACGGCTTACAGATACGCAGTATTTT.

In its sample, this clonotype was seen a few times. V is TRBV7-8 and J is TRBJ1-4; D is unclear. In germline, CDR1 is SGHVS, CDR2 FQNEAQ. The V and J ends lost 4 bases and 8 bases respectively, with 8 bases between them. The CDR3 is made up of 12 amino acids. In DNA form, the CDR3 reads TGTGCCAGCAGCTCACTGGGGGAAAAACTGTTTTTT. Translation gives CASSSLGEKLFF. Complete variable domain (other parts from reference TRBV7-8 and TRBJ1-4): GAGVSQSPRYKVAKRGQDVALRCDPISGHVSLFWYQQALGQGPEFLTYFQNEAQLDKSGLPSDRFFAERPEGSVSTLKIQRTQQEDSAVYLCASSSLGEKLFFGSGTQLSVL.